This T cell receptor (beta chain) comes out of a study of blood T cell repertoires in COVID-19. Overall study context: Donors in the United States, Italy and Spain gave samples during acute or convalescent COVID-19.

Methods used by the authors: The assay estimated nucleated cells by amplifying reference gene primers. Clones were read by immunoSEQ multiplex PCR, and TCRdb kept only the in-frame ones, dropping some. V and J calls plus clone size are reproduced from that table; the DNA served to infer D and trimming. The sample lists around 160,000 clones; 88% were seen once. Material: peripheral blood. The TCR comes from a human donor in a cohort sampled during active COVID-19.

CDR3 nucleotide sequence: TGTGCCAGCTCTCACCAAAAGCGGGGGGCAGATACGCAGTATTTT. This gives the protein CASSHQKRGADTQYF. The V and J genes are TRBV18 and TRBJ2-3, with TRBD2 matching 9 bases. Germline lookup yields CDR1 KGHSH and CDR2 LQKENI. Germline trimming cut 6 bases from V and 4 bases from J; bases unmatched to any gene: 8. This CDR3 region has 15 residues.